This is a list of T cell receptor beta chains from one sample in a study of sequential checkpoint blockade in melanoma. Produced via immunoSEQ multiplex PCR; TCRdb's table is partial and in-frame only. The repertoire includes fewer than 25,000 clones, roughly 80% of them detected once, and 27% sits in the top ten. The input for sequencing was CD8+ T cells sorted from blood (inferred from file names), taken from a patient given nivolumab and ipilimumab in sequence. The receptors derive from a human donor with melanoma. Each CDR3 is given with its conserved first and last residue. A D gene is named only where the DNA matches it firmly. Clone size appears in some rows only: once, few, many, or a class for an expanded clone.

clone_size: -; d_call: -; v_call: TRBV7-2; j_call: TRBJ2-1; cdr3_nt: TGTGCCAGCAGCAGACAGTTCGAGCAGTTCTTC; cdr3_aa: CASSRQFEQFF
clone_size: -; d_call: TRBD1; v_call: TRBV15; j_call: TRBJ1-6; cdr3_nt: TGTGCCACCAGCAACCGGGACAGGGTAAATTCACCCCTCCACTTT; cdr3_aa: CATSNRDRVNSPLHF
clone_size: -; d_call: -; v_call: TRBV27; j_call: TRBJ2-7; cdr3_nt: TGTGCCAGCAGTTCGCATCAGACTTCAGTTTCCTACGAGCAGTACTTC; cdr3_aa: CASSSHQTSVSYEQYF
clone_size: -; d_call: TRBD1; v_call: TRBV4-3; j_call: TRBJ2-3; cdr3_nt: TGCGCCAGCAGCCAAGATCTCGGACAGGGGGCAGATACGCAGTATTTT; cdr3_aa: CASSQDLGQGADTQYF
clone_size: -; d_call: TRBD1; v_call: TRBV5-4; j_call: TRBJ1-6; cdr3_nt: TGTGCCAGCAGCCCCACGACGACAGGGGGCCGAAATTCACCCCTCCACTTT; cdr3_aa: CASSPTTTGGRNSPLHF
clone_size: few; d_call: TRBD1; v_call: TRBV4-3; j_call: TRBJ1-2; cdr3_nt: TGCGCCAGCAGCCAGGAAGAGACAGGGGGCAGATATGGCTACACCTTC; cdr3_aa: CASSQEETGGRYGYTF
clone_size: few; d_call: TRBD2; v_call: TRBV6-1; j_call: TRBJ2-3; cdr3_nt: TGTGCCAGCAGTGGACTAGCGGGGGGGCCAGATACGCAGTATTTT; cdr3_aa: CASSGLAGGPDTQYF
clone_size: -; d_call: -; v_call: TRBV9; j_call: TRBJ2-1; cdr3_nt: TGTGCCAGCAGCGCGGGACATTCCAATGAGCAGTTCTTC; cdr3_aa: CASSAGHSNEQFF
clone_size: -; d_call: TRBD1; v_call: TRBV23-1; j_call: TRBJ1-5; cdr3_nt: TGCGCCAGGAGGGGGGACAGTCATCAGCCCCAGCATTTT; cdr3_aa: CARRGDSHQPQHF
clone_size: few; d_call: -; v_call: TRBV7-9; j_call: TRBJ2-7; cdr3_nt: TGTGCCAGCAGCCTAGCTTACGGCTACGAGCAGTACTTC; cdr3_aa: CASSLAYGYEQYF
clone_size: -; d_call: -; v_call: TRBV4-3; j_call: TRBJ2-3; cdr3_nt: TGCGCCAGCAGCCAAGATCCCGCGGGGGCGACAGATACGCAGTATTTT; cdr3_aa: CASSQDPAGATDTQYF
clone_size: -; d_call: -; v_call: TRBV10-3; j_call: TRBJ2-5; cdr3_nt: TGTGCCATCAGTGAGTCGGCGGGGAGGGAGACCCAGTACTTC; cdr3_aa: CAISESAGRETQYF
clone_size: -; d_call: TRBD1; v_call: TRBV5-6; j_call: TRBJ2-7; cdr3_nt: TGTGCCAGCAGTTGGGACAGATTTTACGAGCAGTACTTC; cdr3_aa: CASSWDRFYEQYF
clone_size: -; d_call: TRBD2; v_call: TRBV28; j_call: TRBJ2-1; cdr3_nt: TGTGCCAGCAGTTTTGTGGGAGCGGGAGTCTACAATGAGCAGTTCTTC; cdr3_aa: CASSFVGAGVYNEQFF
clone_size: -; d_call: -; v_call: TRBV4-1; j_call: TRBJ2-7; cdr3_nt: TGCGCCAGCAGCCAAGAACGGGAAACCTACTACGAGCAGTACTTC; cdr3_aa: CASSQERETYYEQYF
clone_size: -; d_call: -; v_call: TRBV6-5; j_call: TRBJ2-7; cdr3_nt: TGTGCCAGCACCGCTGGGGGGAGGGAGCAGTACTTC; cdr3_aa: CASTAGGREQYF
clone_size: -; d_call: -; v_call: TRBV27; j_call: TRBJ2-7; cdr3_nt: TGTGCCAGCAGTTTTATTAGCCCGCCCTACGAGCAGTACTTC; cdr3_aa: CASSFISPPYEQYF
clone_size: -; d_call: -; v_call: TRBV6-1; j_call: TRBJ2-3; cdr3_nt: TGTGCCAGCAGTGAACTAGGGGGGGGCGCAGATACGCAGTATTTT; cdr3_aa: CASSELGGGADTQYF
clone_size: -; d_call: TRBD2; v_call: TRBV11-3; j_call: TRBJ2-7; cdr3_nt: TGTGCCAGCAGCTCCACTAGCGGACCCTCCTACGAGCAGTACTTC; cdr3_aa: CASSSTSGPSYEQYF
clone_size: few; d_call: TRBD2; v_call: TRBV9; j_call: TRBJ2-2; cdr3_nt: TGTGCCAGCGCCTCCCCTAGCGGGGGCCCCAACACCGGGGAGCTGTTTTTT; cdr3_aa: CASASPSGGPNTGELFF
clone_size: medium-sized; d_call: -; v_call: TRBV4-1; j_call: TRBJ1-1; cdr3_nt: TGCGCCAGCAGCCATCCGTTGAACACTGAAGCTTTCTTT; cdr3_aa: CASSHPLNTEAFF
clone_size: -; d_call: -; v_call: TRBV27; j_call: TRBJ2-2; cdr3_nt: TGTGCCAGCAGTTTAGAGTATCGTACCGGGGAGCTGTTTTTT; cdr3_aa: CASSLEYRTGELFF
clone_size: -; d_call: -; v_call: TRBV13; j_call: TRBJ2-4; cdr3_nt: TGTGCCAGCAGCCCAGCGGGGCAGGGGTTAGGGGAAAACATTCAGTACTTC; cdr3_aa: CASSPAGQGLGENIQYF
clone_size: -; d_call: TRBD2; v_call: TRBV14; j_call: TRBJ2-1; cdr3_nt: TGTGCCAGCAGCCAAGGCCTACTAGCGGGAGTGAGCTATGAGCAGTTCTTC; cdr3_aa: CASSQGLLAGVSYEQFF
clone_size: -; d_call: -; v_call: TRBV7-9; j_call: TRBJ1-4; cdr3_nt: TGTGCCAGCAGCTTATTCTTCGGGGGAAATGAAAAACTGTTTTTT; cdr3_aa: CASSLFFGGNEKLFF
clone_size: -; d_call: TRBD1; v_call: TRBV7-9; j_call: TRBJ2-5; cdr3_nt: TGTGCCAGCAGGAGGACAGGGCCGGGGACGGAGACCCAGTACTTC; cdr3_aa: CASRRTGPGTETQYF
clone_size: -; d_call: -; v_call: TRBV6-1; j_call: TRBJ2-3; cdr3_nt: TGTGCCAGCAGGTGGACAGTTTCAGATACGCAGTATTTT; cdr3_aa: CASRWTVSDTQYF
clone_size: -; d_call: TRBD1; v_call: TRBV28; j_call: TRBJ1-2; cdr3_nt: TGTGCCAGCAGCGCAACAGGGGAGGTGGAGGGCTACACCTTC; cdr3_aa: CASSATGEVEGYTF
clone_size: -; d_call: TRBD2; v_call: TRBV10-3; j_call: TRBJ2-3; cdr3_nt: TGTGCCATCACCCGGGGGGACTACCGCACAGATACGCAGTATTTT; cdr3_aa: CAITRGDYRTDTQYF
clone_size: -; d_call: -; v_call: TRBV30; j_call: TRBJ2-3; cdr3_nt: TGTGCCTGGAGTGTGGGGCAGGGTACAGATACGCAGTATTTT; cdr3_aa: CAWSVGQGTDTQYF
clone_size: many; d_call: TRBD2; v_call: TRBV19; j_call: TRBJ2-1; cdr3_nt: TGTGCCAGTAGTATATCCCTAGCGGGTAACAATGAGCAGTTCTTC; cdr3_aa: CASSISLAGNNEQFF
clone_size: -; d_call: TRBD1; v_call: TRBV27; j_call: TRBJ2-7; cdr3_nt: TGTGCCAGCAGTACTCGACAGGGCAGAGGCTCCTACGAGCAGTACTTC; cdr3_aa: CASSTRQGRGSYEQYF
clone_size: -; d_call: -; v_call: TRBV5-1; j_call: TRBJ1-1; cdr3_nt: TGCGCCAGCACCCCCGGCAGGGCGAACACTGAAGCTTTCTTT; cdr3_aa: CASTPGRANTEAFF
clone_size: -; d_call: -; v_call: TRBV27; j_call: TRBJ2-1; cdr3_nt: TGTGCCAGCAGTTCCCCAAGCAGAGGGAGCTCCTACAATGAGCAGTTCTTC; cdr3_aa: CASSSPSRGSSYNEQFF
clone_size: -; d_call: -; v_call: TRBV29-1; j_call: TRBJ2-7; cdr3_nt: TGCAGCGTTGAAGACACCTCCAGGACGGTCGGGGGATACGAGCAGTACTTC; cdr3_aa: CSVEDTSRTVGGYEQYF
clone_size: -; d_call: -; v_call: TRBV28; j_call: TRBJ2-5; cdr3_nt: TGTGCCAGCAACCCGACGGGAGAAGCTAGCGCGGAAGAGACCCAGTACTTC; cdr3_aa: CASNPTGEASAEETQYF
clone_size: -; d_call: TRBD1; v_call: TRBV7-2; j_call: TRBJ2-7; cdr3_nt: TGTGCCAGCAGCTCCATACAGGGGCCCTACGAGCAGTACTTC; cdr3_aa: CASSSIQGPYEQYF
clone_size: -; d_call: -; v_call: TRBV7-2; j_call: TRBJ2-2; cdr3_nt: TGTGCCAGCAGCTTCGGCGGTTACACCGGGGAGCTGTTTTTT; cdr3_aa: CASSFGGYTGELFF
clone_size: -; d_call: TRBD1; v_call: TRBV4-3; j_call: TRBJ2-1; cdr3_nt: TGCGCCAGCAGCCAAAGCCCGGGTGAGGGGGCCTACGGAAATGAGCAGTTCTTC; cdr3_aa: CASSQSPGEGAYGNEQFF
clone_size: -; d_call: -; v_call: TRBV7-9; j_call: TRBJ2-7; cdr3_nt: TGTGCCAGCAGCCAGACTAACTACGAGCAGTACTTC; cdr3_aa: CASSQTNYEQYF
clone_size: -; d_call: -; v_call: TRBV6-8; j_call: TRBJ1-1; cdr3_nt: TGTGCCAGCAGTTATTCGGGGGGCACATCGAGCGCTGAAGCTTTCTTT; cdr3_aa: CASSYSGGTSSAEAFF
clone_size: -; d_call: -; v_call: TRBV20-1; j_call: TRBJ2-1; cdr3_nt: TGCAGCCCGAATGAGCAGTTCTTC; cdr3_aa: CSPNEQFF
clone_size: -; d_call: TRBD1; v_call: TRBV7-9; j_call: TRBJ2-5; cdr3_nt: TGTGCCAGCCGGACAGGGAACCAAGAGACCCAGTACTTC; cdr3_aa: CASRTGNQETQYF